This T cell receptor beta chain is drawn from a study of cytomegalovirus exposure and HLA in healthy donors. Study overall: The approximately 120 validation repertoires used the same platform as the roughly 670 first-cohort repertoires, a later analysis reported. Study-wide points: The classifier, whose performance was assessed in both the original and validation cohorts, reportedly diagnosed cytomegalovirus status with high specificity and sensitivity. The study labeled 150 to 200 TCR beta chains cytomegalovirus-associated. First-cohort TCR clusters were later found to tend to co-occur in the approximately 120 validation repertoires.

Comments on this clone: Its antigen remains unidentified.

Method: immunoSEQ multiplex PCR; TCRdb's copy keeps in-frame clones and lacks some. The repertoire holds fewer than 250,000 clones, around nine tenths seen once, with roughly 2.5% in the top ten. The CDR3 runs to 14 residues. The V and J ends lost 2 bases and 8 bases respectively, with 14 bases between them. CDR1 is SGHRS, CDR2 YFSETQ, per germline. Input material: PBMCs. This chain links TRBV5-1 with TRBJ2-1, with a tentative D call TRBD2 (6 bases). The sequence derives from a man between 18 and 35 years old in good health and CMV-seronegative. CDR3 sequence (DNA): TGCGCCAGCAGCTTAGGGGACTCAGGCGATGAGCAGTTCTTC. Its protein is CASSLGDSGDEQFF.